The clone carrying this TCR beta chain occurred many times. Its antigen is as yet unknown. The sample originates from a study of post-analysis software for immune sequencing data. Overall study: The disease courses covered relapsing-remitting, secondary progressive and progressive-relapsing multiple sclerosis.

The V gene's germline CDR1 is MGHRA and CDR2 YSYEKL. V dropped 4 bases and J dropped 6 bases, with 16 bases sitting between them. This CDR3 is built from 14 residues. Included in the TCR beta cDNA libraries were unique molecular identifiers. TCRdb re-called the PCR reads with MiXCR, one entry per CDR3 protein. The sample gives about 820,000 distinct CDR3 sequences, 53% of which show up once; approximately 4.3% is in the top ten. Whole-study findings and limits: Five or six TRBV segments, TRBV5-6, TRBV5-1 and TRBV20-1 among them, were found more frequent in patients than controls.

The rearrangement links TRBV4-1 to TRBJ2-7; D not certain. The TCR originated in a girl between 5 and 17 years old with multiple sclerosis. The source material was blood. The CDR3 DNA reads TGCGCCAGCAGCCGTGGCCCATCTTCTGGCGAGCAGTACTTC. It yields the protein CASSRGPSSGEQYF.